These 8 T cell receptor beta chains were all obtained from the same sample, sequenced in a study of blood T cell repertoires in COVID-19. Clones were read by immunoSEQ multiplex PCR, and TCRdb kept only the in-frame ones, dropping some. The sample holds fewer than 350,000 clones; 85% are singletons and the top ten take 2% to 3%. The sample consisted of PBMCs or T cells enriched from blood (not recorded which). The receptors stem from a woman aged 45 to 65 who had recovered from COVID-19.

In nucleotides, the CDR3 is TGTGCCAGCAGTGACAGGATTTATCAGCCCCAGCATTTT. Its protein product is CASSDRIYQPQHF. This chain joins TRBV6-1 and TRBJ1-5, with D hard to call. This CDR3 is 13 amino acids long. V was clipped by 3 bases and J by 5 bases, with 8 bases between them. From germline, CDR1 is MNHNS and CDR2 SASEGT.

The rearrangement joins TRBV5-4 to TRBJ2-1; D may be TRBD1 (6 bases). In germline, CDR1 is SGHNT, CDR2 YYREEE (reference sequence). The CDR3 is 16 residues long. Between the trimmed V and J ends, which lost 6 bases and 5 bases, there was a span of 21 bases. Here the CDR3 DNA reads TGTGCCAGCATCATTAAGGGGGACCCACCCGACAATGAGCAGTTCTTC. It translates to CASIIKGDPPDNEQFF.

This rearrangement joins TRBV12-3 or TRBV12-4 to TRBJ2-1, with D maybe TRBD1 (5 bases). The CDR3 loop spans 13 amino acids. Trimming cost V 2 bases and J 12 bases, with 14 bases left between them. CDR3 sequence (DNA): TGTGCCAGCAGTTTAAAACAGGCGGTGGGGCAGTTCTTC. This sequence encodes CASSLKQAVGQFF.

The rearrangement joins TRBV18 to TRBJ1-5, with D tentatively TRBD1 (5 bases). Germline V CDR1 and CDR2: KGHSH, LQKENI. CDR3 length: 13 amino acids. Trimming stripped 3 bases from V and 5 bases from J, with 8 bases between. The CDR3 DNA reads TGTGCCAGCTCACCCCAGGGTTATCAGCCCCAGCATTTT. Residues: CASSPQGYQPQHF.

CDR3 amino acids: CASSSGGEEEKLFF. The CDR3 nucleotides are TGTGCCAGCAGTTCAGGGGGCGAAGAGGAAAAACTGTTTTTT. The V and J genes are TRBV28 and TRBJ1-4, with TRBD1 matching over 8 bases. V trimming: 4 bases; J trimming: 8 bases; junction bases outside the gene matches: 6. This CDR3 comprises 14 residues. Looked up from germline, CDR1 is MDHEN and CDR2 is SYDVKM.

As DNA, the CDR3 is TGCGCCAGCAGCTTTTACAGGTGGGAAGACTATGGCTACACCTTC. Protein sequence: CASSFYRWEDYGYTF. J is TRBJ1-2 and V is TRBV5-1; D is possibly TRBD1 (5 bases). CDR3 length: 15 residues. Between the trimmed V and J ends, which lost 2 bases and 3 bases, there was a span of 14 bases. Germline CDR1 reads SGHRS; CDR2 reads YFSETQ.

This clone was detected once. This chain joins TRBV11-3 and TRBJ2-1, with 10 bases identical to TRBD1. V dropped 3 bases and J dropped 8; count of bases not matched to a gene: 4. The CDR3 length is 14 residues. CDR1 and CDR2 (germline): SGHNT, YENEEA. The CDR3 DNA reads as TGTGCCAGCAGCTTGAGACAGGGGGCATATGAGCAGTTCTTC. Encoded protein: CASSLRQGAYEQFF.

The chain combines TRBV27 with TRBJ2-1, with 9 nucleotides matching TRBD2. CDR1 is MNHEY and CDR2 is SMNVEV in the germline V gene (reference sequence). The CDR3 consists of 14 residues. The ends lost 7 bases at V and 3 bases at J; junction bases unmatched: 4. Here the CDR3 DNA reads TGTGCCAGCACGACTAGCGGTTTCTACAATGAGCAGTTCTTC. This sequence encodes CASTTSGFYNEQFF.